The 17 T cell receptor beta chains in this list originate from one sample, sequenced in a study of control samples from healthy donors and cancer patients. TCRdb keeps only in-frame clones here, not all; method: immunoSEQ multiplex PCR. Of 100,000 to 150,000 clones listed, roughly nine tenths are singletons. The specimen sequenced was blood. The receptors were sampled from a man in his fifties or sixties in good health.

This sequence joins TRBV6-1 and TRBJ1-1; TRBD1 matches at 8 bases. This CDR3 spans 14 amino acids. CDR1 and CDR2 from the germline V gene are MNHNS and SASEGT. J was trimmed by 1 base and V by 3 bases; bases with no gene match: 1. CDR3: CASSDGTGNTEAFF. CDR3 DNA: TGTGCCAGCAGTGACGGGACAGGGAACACTGAAGCTTTCTTT.

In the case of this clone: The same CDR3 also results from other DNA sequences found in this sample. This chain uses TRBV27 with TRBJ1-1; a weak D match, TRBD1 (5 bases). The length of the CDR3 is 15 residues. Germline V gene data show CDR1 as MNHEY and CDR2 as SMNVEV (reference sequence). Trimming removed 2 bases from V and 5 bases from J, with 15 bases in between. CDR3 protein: CASSLSWQGYTEAFF. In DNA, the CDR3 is TGTGCCAGCAGTTTAAGTTGGCAGGGATATACTGAAGCTTTCTTT.

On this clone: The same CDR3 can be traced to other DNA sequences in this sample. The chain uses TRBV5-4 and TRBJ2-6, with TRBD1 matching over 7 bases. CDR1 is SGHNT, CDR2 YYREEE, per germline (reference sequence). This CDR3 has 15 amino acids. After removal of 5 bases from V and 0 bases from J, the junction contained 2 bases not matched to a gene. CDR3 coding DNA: TGTGCCAGCAGTAGACAGGGCTCTGGGGCCAACGTCCTGACTTTC. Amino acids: CASSRQGSGANVLTF.

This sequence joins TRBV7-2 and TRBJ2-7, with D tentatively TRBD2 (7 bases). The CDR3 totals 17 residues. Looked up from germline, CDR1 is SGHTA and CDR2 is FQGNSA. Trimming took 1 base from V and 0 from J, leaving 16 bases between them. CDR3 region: CASSLVGGHILSYEQYF. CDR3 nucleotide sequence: TGTGCCAGCAGCTTAGTGGGGGGGCACATACTCTCCTACGAGCAGTACTTC.

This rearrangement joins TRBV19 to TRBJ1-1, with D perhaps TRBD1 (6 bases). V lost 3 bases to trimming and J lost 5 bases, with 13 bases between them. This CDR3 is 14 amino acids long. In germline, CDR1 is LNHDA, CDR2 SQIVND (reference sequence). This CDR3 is CASSMGPGETEAFF. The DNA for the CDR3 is TGTGCCAGTAGTATGGGGCCAGGGGAGACTGAAGCTTTCTTT.

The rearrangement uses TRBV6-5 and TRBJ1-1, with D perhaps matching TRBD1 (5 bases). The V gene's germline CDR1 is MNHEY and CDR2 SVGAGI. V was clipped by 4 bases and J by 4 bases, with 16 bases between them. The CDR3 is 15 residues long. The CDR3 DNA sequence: TGTGCCAGCAGTTTCAACAGGTTTGAGGGCACTGAAGCTTTCTTT. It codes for CASSFNRFEGTEAFF.

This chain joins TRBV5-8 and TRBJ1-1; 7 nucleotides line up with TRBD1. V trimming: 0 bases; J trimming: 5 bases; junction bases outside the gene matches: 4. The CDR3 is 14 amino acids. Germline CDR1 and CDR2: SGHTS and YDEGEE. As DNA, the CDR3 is TGTGCCAGCAGCTTGGTAGGGGGCCGGACTGAAGCTTTCTTT. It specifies CASSLVGGRTEAFF. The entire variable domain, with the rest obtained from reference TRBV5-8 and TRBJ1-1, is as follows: EAGVTQSPTHLIKTRGQQATLRCSPISGHTSVYWYQQALGLGLQFLLWYDEGEERNRGNFPPRFSGRQFPNYSSELNVNALELEDSALYLCASSLVGGRTEAFFGQGTRLTVV.

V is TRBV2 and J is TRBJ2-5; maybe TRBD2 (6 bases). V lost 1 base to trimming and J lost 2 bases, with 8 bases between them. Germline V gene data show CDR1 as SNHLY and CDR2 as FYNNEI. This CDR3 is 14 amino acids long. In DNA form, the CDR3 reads TGTGCCAGCAGTGAAGTTGGGGGGCAAGAGACCCAGTACTTC. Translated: CASSEVGGQETQYF.

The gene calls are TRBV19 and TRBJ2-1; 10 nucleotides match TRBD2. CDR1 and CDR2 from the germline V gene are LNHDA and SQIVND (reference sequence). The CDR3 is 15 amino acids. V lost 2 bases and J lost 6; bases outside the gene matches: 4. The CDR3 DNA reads TGTGCCAGTAGTATAATGGCTAGCGGGGGCAATGAGCAGTTCTTC. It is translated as CASSIMASGGNEQFF.

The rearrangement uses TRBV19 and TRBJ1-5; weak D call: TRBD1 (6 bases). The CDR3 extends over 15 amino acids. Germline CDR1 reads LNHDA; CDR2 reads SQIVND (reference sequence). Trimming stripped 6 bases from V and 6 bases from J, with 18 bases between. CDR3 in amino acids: CASSPQPRGGQPQHF. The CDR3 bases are TGTGCCAGTAGCCCCCAGCCAAGGGGGGGTCAGCCCCAGCATTTT.

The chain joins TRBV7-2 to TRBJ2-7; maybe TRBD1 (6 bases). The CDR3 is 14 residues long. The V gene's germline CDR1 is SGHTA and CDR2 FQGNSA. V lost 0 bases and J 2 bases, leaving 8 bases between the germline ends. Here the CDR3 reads CASSLAGAPYEQYF. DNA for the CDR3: TGTGCCAGCAGCTTAGCGGGGGCCCCCTACGAGCAGTACTTC.

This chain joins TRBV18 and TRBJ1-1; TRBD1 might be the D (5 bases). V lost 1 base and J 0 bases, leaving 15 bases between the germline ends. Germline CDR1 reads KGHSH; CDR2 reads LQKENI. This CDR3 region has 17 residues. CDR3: CASSPRLGTVMNTEAFF. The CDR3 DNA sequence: TGTGCCAGCTCACCACGGTTAGGGACGGTTATGAACACTGAAGCTTTCTTT.

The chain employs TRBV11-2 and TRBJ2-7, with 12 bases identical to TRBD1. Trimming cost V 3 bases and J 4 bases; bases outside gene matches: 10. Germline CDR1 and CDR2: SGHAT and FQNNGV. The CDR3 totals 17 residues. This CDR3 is CASSFLDRDRGRYEQYF. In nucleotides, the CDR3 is TGTGCCAGCAGCTTCCTAGACCGGGACAGGGGGCGGTACGAGCAGTACTTC.

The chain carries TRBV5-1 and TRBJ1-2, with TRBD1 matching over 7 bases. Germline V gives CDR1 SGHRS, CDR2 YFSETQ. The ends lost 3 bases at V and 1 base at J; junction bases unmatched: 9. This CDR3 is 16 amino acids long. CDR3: CASSSERTGVNYGYTF. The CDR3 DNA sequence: TGCGCCAGCAGCTCGGAGAGGACAGGAGTTAACTATGGCTACACCTTC.

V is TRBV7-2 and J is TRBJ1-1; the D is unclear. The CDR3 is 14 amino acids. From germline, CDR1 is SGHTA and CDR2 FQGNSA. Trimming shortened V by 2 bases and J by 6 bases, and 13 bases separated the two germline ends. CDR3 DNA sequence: TGTGCCAGCAGCTTAACGGGCCCCGCCCCTGAAGCTTTCTTT. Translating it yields CASSLTGPAPEAFF.

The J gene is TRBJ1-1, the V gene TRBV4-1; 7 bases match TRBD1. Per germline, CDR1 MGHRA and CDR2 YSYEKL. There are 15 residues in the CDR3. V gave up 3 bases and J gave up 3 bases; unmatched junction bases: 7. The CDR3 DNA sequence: TGCGCCAGCAGCCAGGTACAGGGGATAGACACTGAAGCTTTCTTT. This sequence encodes CASSQVQGIDTEAFF.

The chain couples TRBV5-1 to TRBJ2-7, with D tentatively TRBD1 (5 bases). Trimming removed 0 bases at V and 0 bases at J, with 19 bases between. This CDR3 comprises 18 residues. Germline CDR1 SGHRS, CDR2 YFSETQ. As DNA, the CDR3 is TGCGCCAGCAGCTTGGGGGCCAGGGAACTTGCGAGCTCCTACGAGCAGTACTTC. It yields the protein CASSLGARELASSYEQYF.